These 22 T cell receptor beta chains share one sample of origin, sequenced in a study of cytomegalovirus exposure and HLA in healthy donors. PCR amplification relied on 60 Vbeta primers (plus 13 Jbeta primers). Repertoires were generated with immunoSEQ multiplex PCR, while TCRdb's copy carries only in-frame clones and drops some. The data contain approximately 88,000 clones, over 75% of them singletons. Sample: PBMCs. The source is a man aged 25 to 40 in good health and CMV-seropositive.

The CDR3 reads CASTVVGGTHTGELFF. CDR3 coding DNA: TGTGCCAGTACCGTTGTGGGGGGGACCCACACCGGGGAGCTGTTTTTT. V usage is TRBV19 and J usage is TRBJ2-2, with 7 bases matching TRBD2. This CDR3 has 16 amino acids. Germline CDR1 LNHDA, CDR2 SQIVND (reference sequence). Losses at the gene ends were 7 bases for V and 3 bases for J; bases not matched to a gene: 11.

V gene TRBV10-3 combines with J gene TRBJ2-1, with 12 bases lining up with TRBD2. Germline CDR1 reads ENHRY; CDR2 reads SYGVKD. The CDR3 is 15 amino acids. Germline trimming cut 10 bases from V and 2 bases from J; bases unmatched to any gene: 6. The CDR3 spells CATRLAGDPYNEQFF. The CDR3 DNA reads as TGTGCCACCAGACTAGCGGGGGACCCCTACAATGAGCAGTTCTTC.

The chain uses TRBV7-2 and TRBJ1-3; TRBD1 agrees at 9 bases. V lost 4 bases and J lost 4; bases outside the gene matches: 5. The CDR3 is made up of 15 amino acids. CDR1 and CDR2 (germline): SGHTA, FQGNSA. CDR3 bases: TGTGCCAGCAGCTCACAGGGGGCGCGAGGAAACACCATATATTTT. Its translation: CASSSQGARGNTIYF.

This chain connects TRBV7-3 to TRBJ2-1; 10 nucleotides match TRBD2. Germline V gives CDR1 SGHTA, CDR2 FQGTGA. CDR3 length: 19 amino acids. Unmatched junction bases numbered 14, after V lost 6 bases and J lost 0 bases. The CDR3 here is CASRLREAGGRVSYNEQFF. The CDR3 DNA reads as TGTGCCAGCAGGCTTAGGGAAGCGGGGGGGCGAGTCTCCTACAATGAGCAGTTCTTC.

The chain is built from TRBV7-9 and TRBJ1-2; TRBD1 agrees at 9 bases. The CDR3 sequence is 17 residues long. V shed 5 bases, J shed 3 bases, and the junction held 13 bases outside the gene matches. Germline lookup yields CDR1 SEHNR and CDR2 FQNEAQ (reference sequence). The CDR3 DNA is TGTGCCAGCAGCACCTCGGGACAGGGCGTTGGTGACTATGGCTACACCTTC. Protein: CASSTSGQGVGDYGYTF. Full variable domain (rest looked up from reference TRBV7-9 and TRBJ1-2): DTGVSQNPRHKITKRGQNVTFRCDPISEHNRLYWYRQTLGQGPEFLTYFQNEAQLEKSRLLSDRFSAERPKGSFSTLEIQRTEQGDSAMYLCASSTSGQGVGDYGYTFGSGTRLTVV.

The chain carries TRBV7-2 and TRBJ2-7; D remains unclear. Germline V lookup: CDR1 SGHTA, CDR2 FQGNSA. CDR3 size: 13 residues. V was shortened by 1 base and J by 1 base, with 5 bases between the two germline ends. The CDR3 nucleotides read TGTGCCAGCAGCTTAGGAGTATCCTACGAGCAGTACTTC. It encodes CASSLGVSYEQYF.

The chain is built from TRBV4-1 and TRBJ1-5; D remains unclear. Trimming removed 4 bases from V and 0 bases from J, with 10 bases in between. Per the germline V gene, CDR1 is MGHRA and CDR2 is YSYEKL. The CDR3 is 15 residues long. Here the CDR3 reads CASSPMANSNQPQHF. CDR3 DNA: TGCGCCAGCAGCCCCATGGCAAATAGCAATCAGCCCCAGCATTTT.

V gene TRBV19 combines with J gene TRBJ2-5; TRBD1 matches at 7 bases. The V segment lost 9 bases and the J segment 5 bases; nucleotides outside the gene matches: 12. Germline V gene sequence: CDR1 LNHDA, CDR2 SQIVND (reference sequence). The CDR3 has 14 residues. CDR3 DNA: TGTGCCAGAGAGGAGGACAGGAAAGGGGAGACCCAGTACTTC. This encodes CAREEDRKGETQYF.

The CDR3 reads CASSPSTGRTDTQYF. CDR3 bases: TGTGCCAGCTCACCGTCGACAGGGCGGACAGATACGCAGTATTTT. V gene TRBV18 combines with J gene TRBJ2-3; 7 positions agree with TRBD1. The CDR3 covers 15 residues. V dropped 3 bases and J dropped 3; count of bases not matched to a gene: 6. The germline V gene has CDR1 KGHSH and CDR2 LQKENI.

The chain links TRBV19 to TRBJ2-7; 10 nucleotides match TRBD1. V shed 3 bases, J shed 5 bases, and the junction held 1 base outside the gene matches. Germline V gene data show CDR1 as LNHDA and CDR2 as SQIVND (reference sequence). This CDR3 has 13 residues. The CDR3 spells CASSIGTGDEQYF. In nucleotides, the CDR3 is TGTGCCAGTAGTATCGGGACAGGGGACGAGCAGTACTTC.

The V gene is TRBV18, the J gene TRBJ2-1; D remains unclear. V lost 3 bases and J 8 bases, leaving 11 bases between the germline ends. The germline V gene encodes CDR1 KGHSH and CDR2 LQKENI. The CDR3 length is 13 residues. The CDR3 spells CASSPPAGDEQFF. Here the CDR3 DNA reads TGTGCCAGCTCACCTCCGGCAGGCGATGAGCAGTTCTTC.

The chain has TRBV27 and TRBJ2-5; D call uncertain. The CDR3 totals 15 residues. CDR1 MNHEY and CDR2 SMNVEV come from the germline V gene (reference sequence). Trimming pared 5 bases from V and 2 bases from J, leaving 15 bases between. CDR3 protein: CASSLSASPQETQYF. The CDR3 DNA reads as TGTGCCAGCAGTCTCTCAGCGTCCCCACAAGAGACCCAGTACTTC.

The chain employs TRBV18 and TRBJ1-5; no definite D call. Germline CDR1 reads KGHSH; CDR2 reads LQKENI. This CDR3 is 15 amino acids long. Trimming removed 0 bases from V and 2 bases from J, with 8 bases in between. CDR3 region: CASSPPRFGNQPQHF. CDR3 nucleotide sequence: TGTGCCAGCTCACCACCGAGATTCGGCAATCAGCCCCAGCATTTT.

The V call is TRBV6-4, the J call TRBJ2-2, with a possible D match to TRBD2 (5 bases). Between the trimmed V and J ends, which lost 6 bases and 8 bases, there was a span of 16 bases. The germline gives CDR1 MRHNA, CDR2 SNTAGT. This CDR3 has 14 amino acids. The CDR3 here is CASSRDPGRGELFF. The CDR3 coding sequence is TGTGCCAGCAGCCGTGACCCGGGGAGAGGGGAGCTGTTTTTT.

This chain joins TRBV28 and TRBJ2-3; D is unclear. Germline V gene sequence: CDR1 MDHEN, CDR2 SYDVKM. The CDR3 totals 12 residues. Trimming cost V 8 bases and J 3 bases, with 9 bases left between them. The CDR3 DNA reads as TGTGCCAGCTCCCAACGGACAGATACGCAGTATTTT. It yields the protein CASSQRTDTQYF. Variable domain in full (rest from reference TRBV28 and TRBJ2-3): DVKVTQSSRYLVKRTGEKVFLECVQDMDHENMFWYRQDPGLGLRLIYFSYDVKMKEKGDIPEGYSVSREKKERFSLILESASTNQTSMYLCASSQRTDTQYFGPGTRLTVL.

V usage is TRBV4-2 and J usage is TRBJ1-5, with unresolved D. Per germline, CDR1 LGHNA and CDR2 YNFKEQ. CDR3 length: 15 amino acids. Deletions cut 0 bases from V and 4 bases from J, with 10 bases between. DNA for the CDR3: TGTGCCAGCAGCCAAGACGGTCTTGGTAATCAGCCCCAGCATTTT. Translation: CASSQDGLGNQPQHF.

V usage is TRBV4-2 and J usage is TRBJ2-5; D possibly corresponds to TRBD2 (6 bases). The CDR3 has 16 residues. With 6 bases removed from V and 5 bases from J, the gap between germline ends came to 22 bases. The germline V gene encodes CDR1 LGHNA and CDR2 YNFKEQ. The DNA of the CDR3 is TGTGCCAGCAGGCGGTCTTTTGCGGGCGCGGGGGAGACCCAGTACTTC. This codes for CASRRSFAGAGETQYF.

The chain links TRBV7-9 to TRBJ2-7; 11 nucleotides match TRBD1. The germline gives CDR1 SEHNR, CDR2 FQNEAQ (reference sequence). V lost 5 bases, J lost 3 bases, and 9 bases stayed unmatched. The CDR3 contains 16 residues. The CDR3 DNA follows: TGTGCCAGCAGCCGATACGGACAGGGGGCGGTCTACGAGCAGTACTTC. It encodes CASSRYGQGAVYEQYF.

This clone was seen more than once but under ten times. Germline and junction disagree at one end, which may indicate a read error. This chain joins TRBV19 and TRBJ2-3; tentative D call: TRBD1 (6 bases). Germline V gene sequence: CDR1 LNHDA, CDR2 SQIVND (reference sequence). This CDR3 is built from 13 residues. CDR3 nucleotide sequence: TGTGCCAGTAGTTCAGGGGTCACAGACACGCAGTATTTT. It is translated as CASSSGVTDTQYF.

J is TRBJ1-1 and V is TRBV28; D is possibly TRBD1 (5 bases). The CDR3 runs to 13 residues. V shed 4 bases and J shed 5 bases, with 11 bases lying between them. The germline V gene encodes CDR1 MDHEN and CDR2 SYDVKM. The CDR3 bases are TGTGCCAGCAGTTACGGAGGGGTAACTGAAGCTTTCTTT. This translates into CASSYGGVTEAFF.

This clone has just one count. The chain joins TRBV9 to TRBJ2-1; 8 bases line up with TRBD2. The CDR3 has 15 residues. After removal of 1 base from V and 4 bases from J, the junction contained 4 bases not matched to a gene. CDR1 is SGDLS, CDR2 YYNGEE, per germline. DNA of the CDR3: TGTGCCAGCAGCGTAAGCGGGAGAGGGTACAATGAGCAGTTCTTC. It codes for CASSVSGRGYNEQFF. Full variable domain (remainder filled in from reference TRBV9 and TRBJ2-1): DSGVTQTPKHLITATGQRVTLRCSPRSGDLSVYWYQQSLDQGLQFLIQYYNGEERAKGNILERFSAQQFPDLHSELNLSSLELGDSALYFCASSVSGRGYNEQFFGPGTRLTVL.

The rearrangement joins TRBV6-1 to TRBJ2-3, with TRBD2 matching 11 bases. Trimming cost V 3 bases and J 4 bases; bases outside gene matches: 9. This CDR3 contains 17 residues. The V gene's germline CDR1 is MNHNS and CDR2 SASEGT. CDR3 sequence (DNA): TGTGCCAGCAGTGACCTTAGCGGGGGGGTCCTTGCAGATACGCAGTATTTT. This codes for CASSDLSGGVLADTQYF.